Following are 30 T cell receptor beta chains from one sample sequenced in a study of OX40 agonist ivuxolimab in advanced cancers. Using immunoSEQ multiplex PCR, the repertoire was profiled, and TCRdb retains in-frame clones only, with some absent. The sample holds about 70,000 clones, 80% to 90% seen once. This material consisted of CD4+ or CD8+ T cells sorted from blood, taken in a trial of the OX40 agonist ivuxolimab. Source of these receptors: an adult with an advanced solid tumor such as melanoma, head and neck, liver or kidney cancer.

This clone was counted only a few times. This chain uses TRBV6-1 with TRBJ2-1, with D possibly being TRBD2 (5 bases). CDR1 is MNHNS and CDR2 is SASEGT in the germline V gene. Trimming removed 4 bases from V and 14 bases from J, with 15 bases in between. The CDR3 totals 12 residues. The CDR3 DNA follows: TGTGCCAGCAGTGCCACAACTAGTGGGGAGTTCTTC. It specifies CASSATTSGEFF.

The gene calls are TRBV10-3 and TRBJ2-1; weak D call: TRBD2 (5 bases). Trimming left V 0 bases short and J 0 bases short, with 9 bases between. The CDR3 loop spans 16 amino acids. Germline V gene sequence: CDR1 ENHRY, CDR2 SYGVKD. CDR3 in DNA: TGTGCCATCAGTGAGTCAAGCGGCCGCTCCTACAATGAGCAGTTCTTC. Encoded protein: CAISESSGRSYNEQFF.

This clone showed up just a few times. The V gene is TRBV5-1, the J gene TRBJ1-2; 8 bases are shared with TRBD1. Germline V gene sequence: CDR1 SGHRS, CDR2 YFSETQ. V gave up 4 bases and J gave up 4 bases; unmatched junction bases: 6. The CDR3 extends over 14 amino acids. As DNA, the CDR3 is TGCGCCAGCAGCCCGGGACAGGCGTCCTATGGCTACACCTTC. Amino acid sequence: CASSPGQASYGYTF.

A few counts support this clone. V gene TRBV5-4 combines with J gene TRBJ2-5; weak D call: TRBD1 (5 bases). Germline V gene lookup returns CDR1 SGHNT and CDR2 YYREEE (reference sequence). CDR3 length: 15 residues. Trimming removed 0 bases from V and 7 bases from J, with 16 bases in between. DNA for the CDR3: TGTGCCAGCAGCTTGGAGAGGACATCCAGAGGGACCCAGTACTTC. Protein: CASSLERTSRGTQYF.

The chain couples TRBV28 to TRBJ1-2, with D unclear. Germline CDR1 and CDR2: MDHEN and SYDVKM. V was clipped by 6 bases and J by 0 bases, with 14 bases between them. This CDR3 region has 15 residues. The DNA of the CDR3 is TGTGCCAGCAGGGACGGCTGGGGAGCTAACTATGGCTACACCTTC. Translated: CASRDGWGANYGYTF.

CDR3 sequence (DNA): TGCGCCAGCAGCATTGGACAGGGGACAGATACGCAGTATTTT. Translated: CASSIGQGTDTQYF. The J gene is TRBJ2-3, the V gene TRBV5-1; 9 positions match TRBD1. With V trimmed by 4 bases and J by 3 bases, 3 bases remained unmatched. Germline lookup yields CDR1 SGHRS and CDR2 YFSETQ. The CDR3 runs to 14 residues.

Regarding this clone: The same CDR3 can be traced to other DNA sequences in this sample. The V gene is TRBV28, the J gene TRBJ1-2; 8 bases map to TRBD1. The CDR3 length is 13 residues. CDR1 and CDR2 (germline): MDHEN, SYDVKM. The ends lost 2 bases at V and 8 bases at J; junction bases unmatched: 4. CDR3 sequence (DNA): TGTGCCAGCAGTTTAGCGACAGGGGTCGGCTACACCTTC. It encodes CASSLATGVGYTF.

In nucleotides, the CDR3 is TGTGCCAGCAGCGGAGGGCGGACCCAGTACTTC. This codes for CASSGGRTQYF. The chain combines TRBV2 with TRBJ2-5; possible D gene TRBD2, 6 bases. Trimming removed 6 bases at V and 7 bases at J, with 9 bases between. CDR1 and CDR2 from the germline V gene are SNHLY and FYNNEI. This CDR3 has 11 amino acids.

In DNA form, the CDR3 reads TGTGCCAGCAGCGTAGATGGGGATGGCTACACCTTC. Translating it yields CASSVDGDGYTF. This chain uses TRBV9 with TRBJ1-2; no clear D. CDR1 is SGDLS and CDR2 is YYNGEE in the germline V gene. Between the trimmed V and J ends, which lost 0 bases and 6 bases, there was a span of 6 bases. This CDR3 contains 12 residues.

The CDR3 DNA reads as TGTGCCAGCTCCCCGACTACAGGGGGCTACGAGCAGTACTTC. Translating gives CASSPTTGGYEQYF. The V call is TRBV5-4, the J call TRBJ2-7, with 8 bases that match TRBD1. Trimming took 7 bases from V and 3 from J; bases not matched to a gene: 9. The CDR3 is 14 amino acids. Germline V gene sequence: CDR1 SGHNT, CDR2 YYREEE (reference sequence).

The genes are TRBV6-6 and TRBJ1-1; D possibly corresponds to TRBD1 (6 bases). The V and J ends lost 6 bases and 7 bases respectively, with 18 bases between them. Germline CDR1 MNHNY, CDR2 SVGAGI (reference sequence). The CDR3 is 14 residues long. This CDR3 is CASRAGRAGDEAFF. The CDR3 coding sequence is TGTGCCAGCAGGGCGGGGAGGGCAGGGGATGAAGCTTTCTTT.

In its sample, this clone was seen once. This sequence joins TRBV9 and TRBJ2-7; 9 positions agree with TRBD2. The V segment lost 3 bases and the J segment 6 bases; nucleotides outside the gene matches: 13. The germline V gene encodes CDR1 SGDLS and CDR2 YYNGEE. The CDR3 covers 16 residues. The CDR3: CASSAGGSGGSIEQYF. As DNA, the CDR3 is TGTGCCAGCAGCGCTGGTGGAAGCGGGGGGTCTATCGAGCAGTACTTC.

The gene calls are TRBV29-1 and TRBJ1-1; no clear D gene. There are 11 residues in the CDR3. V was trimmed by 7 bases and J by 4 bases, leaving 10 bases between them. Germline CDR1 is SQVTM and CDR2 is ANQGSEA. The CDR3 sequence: CSAGSGTEAFF. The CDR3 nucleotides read TGCAGCGCCGGTTCGGGCACTGAAGCTTTCTTT.

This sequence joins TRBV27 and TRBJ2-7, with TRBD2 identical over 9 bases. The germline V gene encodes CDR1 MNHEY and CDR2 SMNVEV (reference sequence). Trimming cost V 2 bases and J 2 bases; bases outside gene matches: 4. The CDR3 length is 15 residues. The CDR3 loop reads CASSLGTSSTYEQYF. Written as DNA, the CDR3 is TGTGCCAGCAGTTTAGGGACTAGCTCCACCTACGAGCAGTACTTC.

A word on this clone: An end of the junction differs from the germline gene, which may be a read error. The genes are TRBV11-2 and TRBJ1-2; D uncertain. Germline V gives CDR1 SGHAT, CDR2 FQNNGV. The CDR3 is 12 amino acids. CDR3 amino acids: CASSPRTYGYTF. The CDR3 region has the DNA TGTGCCAGCAGCCCCCGGACTTATGGGTACACCTTC.

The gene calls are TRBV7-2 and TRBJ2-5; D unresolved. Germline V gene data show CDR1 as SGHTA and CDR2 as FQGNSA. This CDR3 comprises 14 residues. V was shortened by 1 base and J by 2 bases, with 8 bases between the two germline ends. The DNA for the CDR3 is TGTGCCAGCAGCTTAGAGTACGGACAAGAGACCCAGTACTTC. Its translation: CASSLEYGQETQYF.

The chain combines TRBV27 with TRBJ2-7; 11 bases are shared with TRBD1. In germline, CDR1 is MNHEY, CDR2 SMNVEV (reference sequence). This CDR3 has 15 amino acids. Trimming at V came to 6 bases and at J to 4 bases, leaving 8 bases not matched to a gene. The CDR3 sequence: CASRKGQGALYEQYF. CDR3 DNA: TGTGCCAGCAGAAAAGGACAGGGGGCTTTATACGAGCAGTACTTC.

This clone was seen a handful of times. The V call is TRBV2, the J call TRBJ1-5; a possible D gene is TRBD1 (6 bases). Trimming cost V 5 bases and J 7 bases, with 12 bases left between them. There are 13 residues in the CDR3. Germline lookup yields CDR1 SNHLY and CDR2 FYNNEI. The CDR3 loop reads CASSLAGDQPQHF. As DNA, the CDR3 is TGTGCCAGCAGTTTAGCAGGGGACCAGCCCCAGCATTTT.

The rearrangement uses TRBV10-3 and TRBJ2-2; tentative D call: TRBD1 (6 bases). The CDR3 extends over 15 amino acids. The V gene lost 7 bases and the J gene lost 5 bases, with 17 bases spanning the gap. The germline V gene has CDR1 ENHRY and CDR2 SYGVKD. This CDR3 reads CAINIPSTGTGELFF. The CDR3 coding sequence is TGTGCCATCAATATCCCGTCTACAGGGACCGGGGAGCTGTTTTTT.

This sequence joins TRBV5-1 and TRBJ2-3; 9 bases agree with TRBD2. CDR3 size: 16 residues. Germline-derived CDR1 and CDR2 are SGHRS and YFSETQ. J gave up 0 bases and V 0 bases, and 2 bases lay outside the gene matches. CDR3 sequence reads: CASSLDAGGSTDTQYF. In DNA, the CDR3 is TGCGCCAGCAGCTTGGACGCGGGGGGGAGCACAGATACGCAGTATTTT.

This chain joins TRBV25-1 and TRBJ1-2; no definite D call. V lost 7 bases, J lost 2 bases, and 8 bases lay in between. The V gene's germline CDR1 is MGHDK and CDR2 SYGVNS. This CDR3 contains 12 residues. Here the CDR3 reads CASTAGNYGYTF. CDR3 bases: TGTGCCAGCACTGCGGGGAACTATGGCTACACCTTC.

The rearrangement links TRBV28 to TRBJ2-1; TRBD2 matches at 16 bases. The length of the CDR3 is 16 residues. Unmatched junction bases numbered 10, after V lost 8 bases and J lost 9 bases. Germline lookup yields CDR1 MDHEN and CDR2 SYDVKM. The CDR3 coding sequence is TGTGCCAGCCCCCCGGGACTAGCGGGGGGGCATGGTGAGCAGTTCTTC. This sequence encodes CASPPGLAGGHGEQFF.

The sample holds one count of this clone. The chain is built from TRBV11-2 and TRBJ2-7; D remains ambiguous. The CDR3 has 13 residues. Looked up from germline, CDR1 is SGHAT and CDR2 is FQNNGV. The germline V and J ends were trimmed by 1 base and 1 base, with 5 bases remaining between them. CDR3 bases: TGTGCCAGCAGCTTAGGCAGGTCCTACGAGCAGTACTTC. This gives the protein CASSLGRSYEQYF.

The CDR3 DNA reads as TGTGCCAGCAATTTCAACGGGGGGGCAGTTGATACGCAGTATTTT. It is translated as CASNFNGGAVDTQYF. V and J are TRBV2 and TRBJ2-3, with TRBD2 matching 8 bases. Germline V gene data show CDR1 as SNHLY and CDR2 as FYNNEI. The CDR3 contains 15 residues. Unmatched junction bases numbered 12, after V lost 7 bases and J lost 6 bases.

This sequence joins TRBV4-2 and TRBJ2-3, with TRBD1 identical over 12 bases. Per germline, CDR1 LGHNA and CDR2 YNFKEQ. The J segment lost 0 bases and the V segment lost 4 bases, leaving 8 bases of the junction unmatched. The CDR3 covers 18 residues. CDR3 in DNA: TGTGCCAGCAGCCCGTCCGGGACAGGGGGCCGTAGCACAGATACGCAGTATTTT. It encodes CASSPSGTGGRSTDTQYF.

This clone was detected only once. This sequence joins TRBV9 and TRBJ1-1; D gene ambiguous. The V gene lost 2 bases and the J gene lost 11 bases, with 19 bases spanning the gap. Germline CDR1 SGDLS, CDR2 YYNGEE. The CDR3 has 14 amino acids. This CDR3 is CASSVRFEFHPAFF. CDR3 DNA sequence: TGTGCCAGCAGCGTCCGCTTCGAATTCCATCCGGCTTTCTTT.

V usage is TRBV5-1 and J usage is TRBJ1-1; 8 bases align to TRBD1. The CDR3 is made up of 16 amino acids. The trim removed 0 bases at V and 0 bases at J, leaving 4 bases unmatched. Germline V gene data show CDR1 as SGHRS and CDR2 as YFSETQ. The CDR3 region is CASSLGQGAMNTEAFF. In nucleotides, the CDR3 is TGCGCCAGCAGCTTGGGCCAGGGGGCTATGAACACTGAAGCTTTCTTT.

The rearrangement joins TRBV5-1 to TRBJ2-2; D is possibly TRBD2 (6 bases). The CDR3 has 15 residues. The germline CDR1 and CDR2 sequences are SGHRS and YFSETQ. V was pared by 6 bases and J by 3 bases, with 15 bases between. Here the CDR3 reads CASMGREDYTGELFF. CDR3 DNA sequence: TGCGCCAGCATGGGCAGGGAGGATTACACCGGGGAGCTGTTTTTT.

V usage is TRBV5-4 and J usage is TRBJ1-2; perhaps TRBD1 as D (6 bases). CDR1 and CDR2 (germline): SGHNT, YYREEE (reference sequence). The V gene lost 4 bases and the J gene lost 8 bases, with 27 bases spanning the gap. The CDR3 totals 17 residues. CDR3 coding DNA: TGTGCCAGCAGCACAGGGACACCCGACTTCCTATCGGGAGGCTACACCTTC. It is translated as CASSTGTPDFLSGGYTF. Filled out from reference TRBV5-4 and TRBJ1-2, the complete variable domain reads ETGVTQSPTHLIKTRGQQVTLRCSSQSGHNTVSWYQQALGQGPQFIFQYYREEENGRGNFPPRFSGLQFPNYSSELNVNALELDDSALYLCASSTGTPDFLSGGYTFGSGTRLTVV.

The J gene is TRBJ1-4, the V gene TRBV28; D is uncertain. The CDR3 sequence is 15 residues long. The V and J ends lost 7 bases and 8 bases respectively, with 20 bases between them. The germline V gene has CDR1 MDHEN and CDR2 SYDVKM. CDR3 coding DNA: TGTGCCAGCACATTTGGAGGAGGAGGAGAGGAAAAACTGTTTTTT. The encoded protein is CASTFGGGGEEKLFF.